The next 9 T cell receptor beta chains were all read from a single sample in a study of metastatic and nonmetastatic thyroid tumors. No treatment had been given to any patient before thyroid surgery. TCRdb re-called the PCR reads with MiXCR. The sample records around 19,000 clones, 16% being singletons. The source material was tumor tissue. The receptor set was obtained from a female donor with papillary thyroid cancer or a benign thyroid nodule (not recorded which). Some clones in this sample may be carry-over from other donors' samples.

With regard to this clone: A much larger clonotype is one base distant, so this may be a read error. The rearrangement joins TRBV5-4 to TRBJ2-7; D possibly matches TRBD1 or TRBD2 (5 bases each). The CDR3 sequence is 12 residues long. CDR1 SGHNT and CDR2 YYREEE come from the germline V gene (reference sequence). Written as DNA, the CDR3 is TGTGCCAGCAGGGGTGTGGGGGACGATCAGTACTTC. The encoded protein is CASRGVGDDQYF. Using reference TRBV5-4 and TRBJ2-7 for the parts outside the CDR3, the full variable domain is ETGVTQSPTHLIKTRGQQVTLRCSSQSGHNTVSWYQQALGQGPQFIFQYYREEENGRGNFPPRFSGLQFPNYSSELNVNALELDDSALYLCASRGVGDDQYFGPGTRLTVT.

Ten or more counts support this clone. The CDR3, as DNA: TGTGCCAGCTCACCGAAAGGGGGCTGGGAGACCCAGTACTTC. Protein product: CASSPKGGWETQYF. J is TRBJ2-5 and V is TRBV18; 7 bases align to TRBD1. Germline CDR1 reads KGHSH; CDR2 reads LQKENI. The ends lost 3 bases at V and 5 bases at J; junction bases unmatched: 6. This CDR3 spans 14 amino acids.

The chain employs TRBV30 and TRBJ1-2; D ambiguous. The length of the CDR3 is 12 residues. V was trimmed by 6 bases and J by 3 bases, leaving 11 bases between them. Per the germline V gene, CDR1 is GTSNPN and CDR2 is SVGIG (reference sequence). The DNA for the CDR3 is TGTGCCTGTCGGTACAGCTACTATGGCTACACCTTC. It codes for CACRYSYYGYTF. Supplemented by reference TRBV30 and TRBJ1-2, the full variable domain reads SQTIHQWPATLVQPVGSPLSLECTVEGTSNPNLYWYRQAAGRGLQLLFYSVGIGQISSEVPQNLSASRPQDRQFILSSKKLLLSDSGFYLCACRYSYYGYTFGSGTRLTVV.

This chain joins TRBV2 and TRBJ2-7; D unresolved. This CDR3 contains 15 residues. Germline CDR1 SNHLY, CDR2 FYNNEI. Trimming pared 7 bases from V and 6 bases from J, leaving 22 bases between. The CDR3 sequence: CASIDGRVLPVEQYF. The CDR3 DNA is TGTGCCAGCATTGACGGAAGGGTCCTCCCCGTCGAGCAGTACTTC.

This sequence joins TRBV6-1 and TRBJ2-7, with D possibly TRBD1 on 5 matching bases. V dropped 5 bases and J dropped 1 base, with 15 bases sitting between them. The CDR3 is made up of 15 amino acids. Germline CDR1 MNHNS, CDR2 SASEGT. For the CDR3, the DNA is TGTGCCAGCAGTACCGCTTGGGGCCAGTCCTACGAGCAGTACTTC. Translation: CASSTAWGQSYEQYF.

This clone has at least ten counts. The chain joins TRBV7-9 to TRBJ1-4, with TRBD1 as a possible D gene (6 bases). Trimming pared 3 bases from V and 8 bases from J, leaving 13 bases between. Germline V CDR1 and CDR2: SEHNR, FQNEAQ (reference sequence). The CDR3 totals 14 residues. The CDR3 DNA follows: TGTGCCAGCAGCTTCCGGACAGAAAACGAAAAACTGTTTTTT. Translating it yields CASSFRTENEKLFF.

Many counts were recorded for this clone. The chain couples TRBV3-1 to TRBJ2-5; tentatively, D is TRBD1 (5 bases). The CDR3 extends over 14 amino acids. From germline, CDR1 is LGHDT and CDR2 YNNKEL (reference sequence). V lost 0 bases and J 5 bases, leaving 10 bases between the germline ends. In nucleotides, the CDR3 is TGTGCCAGCAGCCAAGACTGGCAGGGCGAGACCCAGTACTTC. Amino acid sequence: CASSQDWQGETQYF.

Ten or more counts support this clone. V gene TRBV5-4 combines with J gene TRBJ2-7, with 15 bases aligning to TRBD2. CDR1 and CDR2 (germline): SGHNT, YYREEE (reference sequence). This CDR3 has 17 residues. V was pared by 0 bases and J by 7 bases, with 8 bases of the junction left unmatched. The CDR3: CASSLEGLAGGPGEQYF. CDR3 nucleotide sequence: TGTGCCAGCAGCTTGGAAGGACTAGCGGGGGGGCCGGGGGAGCAGTACTTC.

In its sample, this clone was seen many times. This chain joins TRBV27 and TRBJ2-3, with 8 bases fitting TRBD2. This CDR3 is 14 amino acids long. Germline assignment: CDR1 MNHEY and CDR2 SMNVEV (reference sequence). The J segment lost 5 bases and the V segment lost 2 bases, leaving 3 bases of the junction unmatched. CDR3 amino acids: CASSLAGGIDTQYF. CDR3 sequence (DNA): TGTGCCAGCAGTTTAGCGGGGGGCATAGATACGCAGTATTTT.